This T cell receptor (beta chain) was captured by sequencing in a study of OX40 agonist ivuxolimab in advanced cancers. Study-level background: Ivuxolimab, which targeted the costimulatory receptor OX40 (CD134), was an agonistic, fully human IgG2 monoclonal antibody. Intravenous ivuxolimab was administered to patients every 2 weeks at six dose levels: 0.01, 0.1, 0.3, 1.5, 3 and 10 mg/kg. Of the roughly 54 dose-escalation patients, hepatocellular carcinoma was present in roughly 19, melanoma in around 15, renal cell carcinoma in 9 and head and neck cancer in 9. A male proportion of 82.7% and a mean age of about 60 years, ranging from 23 to 79, were recorded for the dose-escalation cohort. Patients were allowed to have had prior anti-PD-1, anti-PD-L1 or anti-CTLA-4 therapy, and around 41% of the dose-escalation patients had previously received checkpoint inhibitors. Partial responses were achieved by three dose-escalation patients, of whom one had hepatocellular carcinoma and two had cutaneous melanoma. Peripheral TCRbeta sequencing was intended to test whether TCR sequence diversity was altered and clonal T-cell expansion was caused by ivuxolimab. The monotherapy dose-escalation portion (N of about 52 patients) of the phase I ivuxolimab trial is reported in the paper.

Patients with a history of autoimmune disease or receiving systemic immunosuppression were excluded from the trial. In every dose cohort, peripheral blood was drawn for TCR sequencing at baseline, cycle 4 day 1, and cycle 7 day 1. Samples came from an open-label, multicenter, first-in-human phase I dose-escalation trial of ivuxolimab. The trial enrolled adults with locally advanced or metastatic head and neck squamous cell, hepatocellular, melanoma or renal cell carcinoma. Before TCR sequencing, CD4+ T cells and CD8+ T cells from peripheral blood were sorted into separate populations. Reading the germline V gene gives CDR1 MNHNS and CDR2 SASEGT. Counted from cysteine to phenylalanine, this CDR3 has 15 amino acids. Left in the record is the CDR3 DNA by itself, 45 bases read in frame from the first base. V is shortened by 10 bases, J by 0 bases, and the region joining them spans 17 bases. In regard to this clone: There is no known antigen for this receptor. Base qualities are missing; no much larger clone stands one base away.

What the study reported, not specific to this receptor: After ivuxolimab, expanded clones were on average more numerous among CD8+ T cells than among CD4+ T cells. Which antigens the clonally expanded peripheral T cells were specific for was not determined. Clonal expansion of both CD4+ and CD8+ blood T cells was observed from baseline to week 6 at doses 0.1 to 3.0 mg/kg. Low levels of normalized T-cell clonal expansion were also seen in some patients who did not respond. In the 0.1-3.0 mg/kg groups, partial responders had among the lowest normalized peripheral clonal expansion, particularly in CD8+ T cells.

To sequence the TCRbeta CDR3 region, genomic DNA was isolated from the sorted cells. TCRbeta CDR3 regions were sequenced using the immunoSEQ Assay. In its TCRdb copy, this immuneACCESS table keeps in-frame sequences only and misses some clones. Where compared with another copy, unresolved V genes explain less than half of these, and the others have no known cause. This sample gives about 58,000 clones in total; 80% to 90% of them show up just once. Clones ranked in the top ten supply 0.7% to 0.8% of the sample. This sample comprised CD4+ or CD8+ T cells sorted from blood, obtained in a trial of the OX40 agonist ivuxolimab. This sequence was found in an adult with an advanced solid tumor such as melanoma, head and neck, liver or kidney cancer. Here the chain combines TRBV6-1 and TRBJ2-3; the D gene lacks a confident call. The sequenced DNA: TGTGCCAACTTTAGACCGTCTAGTAGCACAGATACGCAGTATTTT. Translated, it reads CANFRPSSSTDTQYF.